This TCR beta chain emerged from a study of T cells after yellow fever vaccination. Whole-study results and caveats: Clones that expanded after primary vaccination mostly reappeared after the booster (just over 95% CD4, approximately 85% CD8). Contamination by abundant bulk-population clonotypes could be present in FACS-sorted repertoires. CD4 and CD8 compartments shared a small share of clonotypes, likely from convergent recombination.

This CDR3 contains 14 residues. Trimming pared 4 bases from V and 3 bases from J, leaving 9 bases between. A 5'RACE template-switching step, the method used to make TCR cDNA, added a universal primer site and UMIs. MiXCR, applied by TCRdb to the 5' RACE reads, yields one record per CDR3 protein. This sample has 320,000 or so distinct CDR3 sequences; roughly 8.4% occur once, and the top ten carry roughly 18%. Only a few counts were recorded for this clonotype. Its antigen is not known. The V call is TRBV12-3 or TRBV12-4, the J call TRBJ1-4; no clear D. The sequenced sample was PBMCs, obtained about 41 days after the first yellow fever vaccination. This sequence was found in a man between 18 and 29 years old who received the YFV17D yellow fever vaccine. CDR3 amino acids: CASSSELANEKLFF. The DNA of the CDR3 is TGTGCCAGCAGTTCTGAACTGGCTAATGAAAAACTGTTTTTT.